This entry is about one TCR beta chain. As yet, its antigen is unknown. The CDR3 contains 12 residues. CDR1 is SGHAT, CDR2 FQNNGV, per germline. V was shortened by 1 base and J by 5 bases, with 3 bases between the two germline ends. This sample was taken from a study of shared clonotypes between healthy human individuals. Naive CD45RA+ and memory CD45RA-negative subsets were split from CD4+ cells. Per the authors' pipeline: Junction-only sequences produced by ImmunoSEQ had no quality scores, so filtering differed. Repertoires were generated with immunoSEQ multiplex PCR, while TCRdb's copy carries only in-frame clones and drops some. V and J calls plus clone size are reproduced from that table; the DNA served to infer D and trimming. The sample lists around 1.6 million clones, roughly 98% occurring once. Study-wide findings and caveats: Around 4.7% was the fraction of naive CD4 clonotypes found shared across several donors. Donor clonotype sharing was expected to depend on sequencing depth.

Source material: naive CD4+ T cells sorted from blood. Stated subset: CD45RA+ positively selected. The chain employs TRBV11-2 and TRBJ2-1; D is undetermined. The sequence was obtained from a man in his thirties or forties in good health. DNA for the CDR3: TGTGCCAGCAGCTTAGTTAACAATGAGCAGTTCTTC. It is translated as CASSLVNNEQFF.